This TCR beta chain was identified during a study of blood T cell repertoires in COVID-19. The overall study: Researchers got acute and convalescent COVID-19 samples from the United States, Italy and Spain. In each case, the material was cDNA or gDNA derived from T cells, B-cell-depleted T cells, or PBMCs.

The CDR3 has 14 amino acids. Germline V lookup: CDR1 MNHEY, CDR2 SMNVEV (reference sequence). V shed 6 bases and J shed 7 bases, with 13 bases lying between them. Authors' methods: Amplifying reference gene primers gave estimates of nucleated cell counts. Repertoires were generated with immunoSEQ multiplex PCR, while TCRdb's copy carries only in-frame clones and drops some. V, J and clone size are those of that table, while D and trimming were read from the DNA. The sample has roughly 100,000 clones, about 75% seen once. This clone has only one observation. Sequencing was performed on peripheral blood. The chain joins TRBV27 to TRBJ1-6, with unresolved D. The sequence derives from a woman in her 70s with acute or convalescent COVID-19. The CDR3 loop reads CASRPIWANSPLHF. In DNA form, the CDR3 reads TGTGCCAGCAGGCCGATCTGGGCGAATTCACCCCTCCACTTT.